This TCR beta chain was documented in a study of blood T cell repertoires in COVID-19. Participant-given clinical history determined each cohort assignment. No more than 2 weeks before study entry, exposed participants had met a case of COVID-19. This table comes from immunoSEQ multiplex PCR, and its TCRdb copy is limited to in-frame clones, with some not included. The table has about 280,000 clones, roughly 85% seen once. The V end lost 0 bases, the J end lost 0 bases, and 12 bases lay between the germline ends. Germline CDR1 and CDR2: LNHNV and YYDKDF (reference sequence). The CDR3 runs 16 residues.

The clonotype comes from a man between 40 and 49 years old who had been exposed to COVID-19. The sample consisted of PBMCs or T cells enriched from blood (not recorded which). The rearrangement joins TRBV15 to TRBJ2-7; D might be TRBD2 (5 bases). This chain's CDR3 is CATSRDPADSSYEQYF. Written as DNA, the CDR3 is TGTGCCACCAGCAGAGATCCAGCGGATAGCTCCTACGAGCAGTACTTC. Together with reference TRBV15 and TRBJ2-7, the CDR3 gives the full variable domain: DAMVIQNPRYQVTQFGKPVTLSCSQTLNHNVMYWYQQKSSQAPKLLFHYYDKDFNNEADTPDNFQSRRPNTSFCFLDIRSPGLGDTAMYLCATSRDPADSSYEQYFGPGTRLTVT.